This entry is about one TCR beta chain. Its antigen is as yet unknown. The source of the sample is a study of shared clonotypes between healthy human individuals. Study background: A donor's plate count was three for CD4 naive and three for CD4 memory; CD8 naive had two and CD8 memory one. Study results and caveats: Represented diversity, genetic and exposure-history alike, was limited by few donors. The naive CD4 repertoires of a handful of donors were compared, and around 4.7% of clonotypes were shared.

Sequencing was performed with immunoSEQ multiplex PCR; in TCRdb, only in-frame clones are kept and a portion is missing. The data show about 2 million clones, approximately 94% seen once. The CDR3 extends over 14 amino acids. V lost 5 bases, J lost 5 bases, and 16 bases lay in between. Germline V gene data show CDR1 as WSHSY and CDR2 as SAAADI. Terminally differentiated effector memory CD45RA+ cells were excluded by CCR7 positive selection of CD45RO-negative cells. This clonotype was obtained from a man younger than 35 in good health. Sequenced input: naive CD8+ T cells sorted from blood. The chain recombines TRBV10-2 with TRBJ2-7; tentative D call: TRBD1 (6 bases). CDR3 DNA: TGCGCCAGCAGTCCAACAGGGTATTCGGACGAGCAGTACTTC. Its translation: CASSPTGYSDEQYF.